These 15 T cell receptor beta chains originate from one sample sequenced in a study of early T cells in non-severe SARS-CoV-2 infection (dated by TCRdb to the early 2020s). The library was produced with 5' RACE. Sequencing was performed on a NextSeq 500. Using fastp trimming at Q25 and MiXCR clonotype assembly, TCRdb reanalyzed the public sequencing data and kept in-frame beta chains. Each entry merges the rows of one CDR3 protein and shows their most common DNA and genes. The sample table lists tens of thousands of distinct CDR3 sequences, about an eighth of them with a count of one. Jointly, the top ten make up less than 6% of the sample. Sequenced input: whole blood. The receptors shown here come from an adult who was a healthcare worker with PCR-confirmed SARS-CoV-2 infection or an uninfected control (not recorded which).

This clonotype was observed at least ten times. The chain joins TRBV7-9 to TRBJ2-2, with D possibly TRBD2 on 5 matching bases. Germline V gene sequence: CDR1 SEHNR, CDR2 FQNEAQ (reference sequence). V lost 8 bases, J lost 5 bases, and 18 bases lay in between. This CDR3 has 15 amino acids. The CDR3 region is CASLIGSRETGELFF. The DNA for the CDR3 is TGTGCCAGCCTTATCGGGTCGAGGGAAACCGGGGAGCTGTTTTTT.

This sequence joins TRBV7-8 and TRBJ2-3; TRBD2 matches at 8 bases. V was clipped by 4 bases and J by 4 bases; unmatched bases: 7. Germline V gives CDR1 SGHVS, CDR2 FQNEAQ. This CDR3 is 15 amino acids long. The CDR3 protein is CASSSIAGSPDTQYF. In DNA, the CDR3 is TGTGCCAGCAGCTCTATAGCGGGGAGCCCAGATACGCAGTATTTT.

This clonotype showed up many times. The CDR3 loop reads CASSLSGGRDEQFF. The CDR3 DNA sequence: TGTGCCAGCAGTTTATCCGGAGGGCGGGATGAGCAGTTCTTC. V and J are TRBV12-3 or TRBV12-4 and TRBJ2-1; D perhaps matches TRBD2 (6 bases). CDR3 size: 14 residues. Trimming pared 2 bases from V and 8 bases from J, leaving 13 bases between.

CDR3 sequence reads: CASSLEAGGESYEQYF. The CDR3, as DNA: TGTGCCAGCAGCTTAGAAGCGGGGGGTGAATCCTACGAGCAGTACTTC. This chain joins TRBV7-2 and TRBJ2-7, with 9 nucleotides matching TRBD2. V lost 1 base, J lost 1 base, and 5 bases stayed unmatched. Looked up from germline, CDR1 is SGHTA and CDR2 is FQGNSA. CDR3 length: 16 residues.

This chain connects TRBV12-3 or TRBV12-4 to TRBJ1-2; a weak D match, TRBD1 (5 bases). V was pared by 3 bases and J by 8 bases, with 16 bases between. The CDR3 is 14 amino acids. DNA for the CDR3: TGTGCCAGCAGTTTTGGCCAGGGAGTGATCGGCTACACCTTC. Its translation is CASSFGQGVIGYTF.

This clonotype was seen ten or more times. This chain uses TRBV10-3 with TRBJ1-2; D is ambiguous. This CDR3 region has 10 residues. Trimming shortened V by 10 bases and J by 8 bases, and 11 bases separated the two germline ends. Germline CDR1 and CDR2: ENHRY and SYGVKD. The CDR3 region is CASGVGGYTF. The CDR3 nucleotides are TGTGCCAGCGGAGTGGGGGGCTACACCTTC.

There are many counts of this clonotype. This rearrangement joins TRBV11-2 to TRBJ1-1, with D possibly matching TRBD1 (6 bases). This CDR3 is built from 16 residues. CDR1 and CDR2 (germline): SGHAT, FQNNGV. V was clipped by 3 bases and J by 0 bases, with 14 bases between them. The CDR3 loop is CASSFPRTELNTEAFF. CDR3 DNA sequence: TGTGCCAGCAGCTTTCCCAGGACAGAGTTGAACACTGAAGCTTTCTTT.

This clonotype has a count of ten or more. The gene calls are TRBV7-9 and TRBJ2-5; TRBD1 is a possible D gene (6 bases). CDR1 and CDR2 (germline): SEHNR, FQNEAQ (reference sequence). The CDR3 length is 15 residues. V lost 5 bases and J 2 bases, leaving 15 bases between the germline ends. The CDR3 protein is CASSPQGQGQETQYF. In DNA, the CDR3 is TGTGCCAGCAGCCCCCAGGGGCAGGGGCAAGAGACCCAGTACTTC. Complete variable domain (other parts from reference TRBV7-9 and TRBJ2-5): DTGVSQNPRHKITKRGQNVTFRCDPISEHNRLYWYRQTLGQGPEFLTYFQNEAQLEKSRLLSDRFSAERPKGSFSTLEIQRTEQGDSAMYLCASSPQGQGQETQYFGPGTRLLVL.

Ten or more counts support this clonotype. The chain is built from TRBV29-1 and TRBJ2-1, with D possibly called TRBD1 or TRBD2 (6 bases each). With 4 bases removed from V and 9 bases from J, the gap between germline ends came to 16 bases. In germline, CDR1 is SQVTM, CDR2 ANQGSEA. The length of the CDR3 is 13 residues. The CDR3 DNA follows: TGCAGCGTTGGGCACGCCGGAGGGGGTGAGCAGTTCTTC. Encoded protein: CSVGHAGGGEQFF.

This clonotype occurred many times. The chain is built from TRBV7-2 and TRBJ2-3; no firm D call. Deletions cut 0 bases from V and 0 bases from J, with 7 bases between. There are 15 residues in the CDR3. The germline V gene has CDR1 SGHTA and CDR2 FQGNSA. The CDR3 DNA reads TGTGCCAGCAGCTTAGCCGGCAAAAGCACAGATACGCAGTATTTT. It yields the protein CASSLAGKSTDTQYF.

This chain connects TRBV5-4 to TRBJ1-1; D ambiguous. Germline V gene data show CDR1 as SGHNT and CDR2 as YYREEE (reference sequence). The CDR3 covers 13 residues. V was cut by 1 base and J by 5 bases, with 9 bases left in between. CDR3 in DNA: TGTGCCAGCAGCTTGACCAGGCAGACTGAAGCTTTCTTT. Protein sequence: CASSLTRQTEAFF.

At least ten counts were recorded for this clonotype. The chain is built from TRBV6-4 and TRBJ1-4; D may be TRBD1 (5 bases). This CDR3 contains 20 residues. Trimming left V 2 bases short and J 0 bases short, with 22 bases between. Germline assignment: CDR1 MRHNA and CDR2 SNTAGT. CDR3 bases: TGTGCCAGCAGTGACCGCTTAAAACGGGACTCAGTCCCAACTAATGAAAAACTGTTTTTT. Translating it yields CASSDRLKRDSVPTNEKLFF.

This clonotype was detected ten times or more. V and J are TRBV12-3 or TRBV12-4 and TRBJ1-1, with a possible D match to TRBD1 (6 bases). This CDR3 region has 15 residues. With 5 bases removed from V and 1 base from J, the gap between germline ends came to 14 bases. CDR3 bases: TGTGCCAGCAGTCCCCACAGGGAAGGGAACACTGAAGCTTTCTTT. Protein sequence: CASSPHREGNTEAFF.

This clonotype was recorded at least ten times. The chain uses TRBV7-9 and TRBJ2-6; a possible D gene is TRBD1 (6 bases). This CDR3 is built from 17 residues. With 1 base removed from V and 0 bases from J, the gap between germline ends came to 10 bases. CDR1 and CDR2 (germline): SEHNR, FQNEAQ (reference sequence). The CDR3 coding sequence is TGTGCCAGCAGCTTAGGCAGGGGAGCCTCTGGGGCCAACGTCCTGACTTTC. Its translation is CASSLGRGASGANVLTF. The variable domain in full, completed from reference TRBV7-9 and TRBJ2-6, reads DTGVSQNPRHKITKRGQNVTFRCDPISEHNRLYWYRQTLGQGPEFLTYFQNEAQLEKSRLLSDRFSAERPKGSFSTLEIQRTEQGDSAMYLCASSLGRGASGANVLTFGAGSRLTVL.

This clonotype was recorded many times. The chain employs TRBV6-6 and TRBJ2-5; no firm D call. Trimming stripped 5 bases from V and 5 bases from J, with 15 bases between. The CDR3 has 14 amino acids. Germline assignment: CDR1 MNHNY and CDR2 SVGAGI (reference sequence). The CDR3 bases are TGTGCCAGCAGTCCCTCGGACGGAGACGAGACCCAGTACTTC. This sequence encodes CASSPSDGDETQYF.